The 11 T cell receptor beta chains given below trace back to one sample, sequenced in a study of blood T cell repertoires in COVID-19. TCRdb keeps only in-frame clones here, not all; method: immunoSEQ multiplex PCR. The repertoire holds approximately 100,000 clones, with 80% to 95% as singletons. The sequencing sample was made of peripheral blood. These receptors were taken from a man between 70 and 80 years old with acute or convalescent COVID-19.

The chain links TRBV6-5 to TRBJ2-5, with 7 bases aligning to TRBD1. CDR3 length equals 14 residues. With V trimmed by 5 bases and J by 5 bases, 8 bases remained unmatched. Germline loops: CDR1 MNHEY, CDR2 SVGAGI. CDR3 sequence: CASSIHRGGETQYF. The CDR3 DNA follows: TGTGCCAGCAGTATTCACAGGGGCGGGGAGACCCAGTACTTC.

V usage is TRBV12-5 and J usage is TRBJ1-6; D perhaps matches TRBD1 (5 bases). Per the germline V gene, CDR1 is LGHNT and CDR2 is FRNRAP. The CDR3 length is 13 residues. V was cut by 4 bases and J by 8 bases, with 9 bases left in between. CDR3 amino acids: CASGYGGYSPLHF. For the CDR3, the DNA is TGTGCTAGTGGTTATGGGGGGTATTCACCCCTCCACTTT. Complete variable domain (other parts from reference TRBV12-5 and TRBJ1-6): DARVTQTPRHKVTEMGQEVTMRCQPILGHNTVFWYRQTMMQGLELLAYFRNRAPLDDSGMPKDRFSAEMPDATLATLKIQPSEPRDSAVYFCASGYGGYSPLHFGNGTRLTVT.

This rearrangement joins TRBV7-8 to TRBJ1-1; weak D call: TRBD1 (5 bases). V was cut by 3 bases and J by 3 bases, with 11 bases left in between. The CDR3 runs to 14 residues. Germline CDR1 and CDR2: SGHVS and FQNEAQ. CDR3 in amino acids: CASSFARGYTEAFF. CDR3 bases: TGTGCCAGCAGCTTCGCCCGGGGGTACACTGAAGCTTTCTTT.

The chain carries TRBV9 and TRBJ2-7, with TRBD2 matching over 14 bases. The CDR3 extends over 16 amino acids. Germline V gives CDR1 SGDLS, CDR2 YYNGEE. V lost 3 bases and J lost 2; bases outside the gene matches: 4. The CDR3 DNA follows: TGTGCCAGCAGCGCTGGGACTAGCGGGAGTACCTACGAGCAGTACTTC. The encoded protein is CASSAGTSGSTYEQYF.

This clone was picked up one time. This chain connects TRBV16 to TRBJ2-3; perhaps TRBD2 as D (7 bases). The CDR3 loop spans 17 amino acids. Germline V CDR1 and CDR2: KGHSY, FQNENV. V dropped 2 bases and J dropped 9 bases, with 24 bases sitting between them. The CDR3 here is CASSQKFRGGSTGTQYF. The CDR3 bases are TGTGCCAGCAGCCAAAAATTCCGCGGGGGTTCCACAGGGACGCAGTATTTT.

The V and J genes are TRBV27 and TRBJ1-3; D may be TRBD1 (5 bases). Per the germline V gene, CDR1 is MNHEY and CDR2 is SMNVEV (reference sequence). Trimming pared 3 bases from V and 1 base from J, leaving 10 bases between. The CDR3 length is 15 residues. The CDR3 is CASSFRGQSGNTIYF. The CDR3 DNA reads as TGTGCCAGCAGTTTTAGAGGACAATCTGGAAACACCATATATTTT.

The chain carries TRBV11-1 and TRBJ2-7, with 8 bases fitting TRBD1. The germline gives CDR1 SGHAT, CDR2 FQDESV (reference sequence). The CDR3 is 15 amino acids. With 2 bases clipped from V and 1 base from J, the junction kept 4 bases outside the gene matches. Here the CDR3 reads CASSLLTGGSYEQYF. In DNA, the CDR3 is TGTGCCAGCAGCTTACTCACAGGGGGGTCCTACGAGCAGTACTTC. The whole variable domain, remainder taken from reference TRBV11-1 and TRBJ2-7, is EAEVAQSPRYKITEKSQAVAFWCDPISGHATLYWYRQILGQGPELLVQFQDESVVDDSQLPKDRFSAERLKGVDSTLKIQPAELGDSAMYLCASSLLTGGSYEQYFGPGTRLTVT.

V usage is TRBV7-9 and J usage is TRBJ2-6; weak D call: TRBD2 (5 bases). This CDR3 has 15 amino acids. Trimming took 6 bases from V and 0 from J, leaving 9 bases between them. The germline V gene has CDR1 SEHNR and CDR2 FQNEAQ (reference sequence). The CDR3 region is CASSGSNSGANVLTF. CDR3 DNA: TGTGCCAGCAGTGGGAGCAACTCTGGGGCCAACGTCCTGACTTTC.

This CDR3 reads CASTSTGLNTGELFF. The CDR3 DNA follows: TGTGCCAGTACCTCCACAGGGCTAAACACCGGGGAGCTGTTTTTT. This rearrangement joins TRBV19 to TRBJ2-2; weak D call: TRBD1 (6 bases). The CDR3 is made up of 15 amino acids. Germline CDR1 reads LNHDA; CDR2 reads SQIVND (reference sequence). V dropped 7 bases and J dropped 2 bases, with 14 bases sitting between them.

The chain couples TRBV3-1 (or the pseudogene TRBV3-2) to TRBJ1-1; 10 bases agree with TRBD1. The germline V gene has CDR1 LGHDT and CDR2 YNNKEL (reference sequence). V trimming: 6 bases; J trimming: 10 bases; junction bases outside the gene matches: 5. The CDR3 loop spans 12 amino acids. This CDR3 is CASSLRTGGAFF. The CDR3 nucleotides read TGTGCCAGCAGTCTCAGGACAGGGGGAGCTTTCTTT.

The gene calls are TRBV5-1 and TRBJ2-7; 13 nucleotides agree with TRBD2. This CDR3 spans 18 amino acids. Trimming took 4 bases from V and 0 from J; bases not matched to a gene: 10. Germline V gene data show CDR1 as SGHRS and CDR2 as YFSETQ. The CDR3 protein is CASSIQTSGRSASYEQYF. DNA of the CDR3: TGCGCCAGCAGCATCCAGACTAGCGGGAGGTCCGCCTCCTACGAGCAGTACTTC.